This T cell receptor beta chain originates from a study of control samples from healthy donors and cancer patients. Here immunoSEQ multiplex PCR was the method, and the copy in TCRdb shows in-frame clones only, minus some. The sample lists roughly 450,000 clones, approximately 92% seen once, with around 6.5% in the top ten. The sample taken for sequencing was PBMCs. The source of this sequence is a man aged 40-50 years with head and neck cancer.

The CDR3 coding sequence is TGTGCCAGCAGCCCAGATGTCGTAGGGACCCAGTACTTC. Protein sequence: CASSPDVVGTQYF. The chain joins TRBV11-2 to TRBJ2-5; D remains ambiguous. This CDR3 region has 13 residues. Germline V gene data show CDR1 as SGHAT and CDR2 as FQNNGV. V was cut by 5 bases and J by 7 bases, with 14 bases left in between.